This TCR beta chain was captured in a study of T-cell memory formation after mild COVID-19. Across the study: Across donors, TCR clusters were largely donor specific.

CDR1 is SGHTA, CDR2 FQGTGA, per germline. Trimming took off 6 bases at V and 9 bases at J, with 9 bases between the two ends. CDR3 length equals 11 residues. With constant-segment primers, 5'RACE yielded cDNA libraries of TCR alpha and TCR beta that carried sample barcodes and UMIs. TCRdb analysed the 5' RACE reads with MiXCR anew, one entry per CDR3 protein. Among 530,000 or so distinct CDR3 sequences, around 15% were seen once, and the ten largest hold roughly 7.7%. This clonotype was detected a few times. Sequenced input: PBMCs or a T cell subset sorted from them (not recorded which). This TCR was recovered from an adult woman who had mild COVID-19 (a few samples of this study predate the infection). Cell type and time point are not known. The chain couples TRBV7-3 to TRBJ2-1; D is perhaps TRBD2 (5 bases). The CDR3 protein is CASRFEGEQFF. Here the CDR3 DNA reads TGTGCCAGCAGGTTCGAGGGTGAGCAGTTCTTC.